One and the same sample provided the 21 T cell receptor beta chains below, sequenced in a study of regulatory T cells in long-lasting Graves disease (dated by TCRdb to the early 2020s). Library creation used multiplex PCR. Data came from an Illumina HiSeq 4000. CDR3 regions were amplified by Arm-PCR with iRepertoire HTBI primers to construct TCR beta libraries. In TCRdb, the public reads were trimmed at Q25 with fastp and aligned with MiXCR, with productive beta chains retained. Identical CDR3 proteins give one entry, which carries the most common genes and DNA. Counted in this sample were 410,000 or so distinct CDR3 sequences; about 15% of them appeared once. Over 15% of the sample comes from the top ten. Per the publication, the time point label means: newly diagnosed GD, antithyroid drugs for less than 3 months. For both TCR sequencing and RNA sequencing, RNA was extracted from PBMCs in TRIzol.

These same data were also listed under a study on T cells in Graves' hyperthyroidism and ophthalmopathy.

Here the sequenced sample was peripheral blood mononuclear cells (PBMCs), taken at new diagnosis, from a patient treated with antithyroid drugs. These receptors originate from a woman aged 30 to 39 with Graves disease. Donor details come from another sample of the same person, matched by shared clones.

This clonotype has a handful of counts. This rearrangement joins TRBV11-2 to TRBJ1-2; 7 nucleotides agree with TRBD1. Germline CDR1 SGHAT, CDR2 FQNNGV. The CDR3 contains 17 residues. V trimming: 4 bases; J trimming: 2 bases; junction bases outside the gene matches: 13. CDR3 protein: CASSSSAATGENYGYTF. In nucleotides, the CDR3 is TGTGCCAGCAGCTCCTCAGCCGCCACAGGGGAGAACTATGGCTACACCTTC. Full variable domain (remainder filled in from reference TRBV11-2 and TRBJ1-2): EAGVAQSPRYKIIEKRQSVAFWCNPISGHATLYWYQQILGQGPKLLIQFQNNGVVDDSQLPKDRFSAERLKGVDSTLKIQPAKLEDSAVYLCASSSSAATGENYGYTFGSGTRLTVV.

The rearrangement uses TRBV19 and TRBJ1-1; D is unclear. This CDR3 spans 14 amino acids. The V end lost 4 bases, the J end lost 1 base, and 10 bases lay between the germline ends. The V gene's germline CDR1 is LNHDA and CDR2 SQIVND (reference sequence). CDR3 DNA sequence: TGTGCCAGTAGTAGACATTCGGGGAACACTGAAGCTTTCTTT. Translating gives CASSRHSGNTEAFF. The entire variable domain, with the rest obtained from reference TRBV19 and TRBJ1-1, is as follows: DGGITQSPKYLFRKEGQNVTLSCEQNLNHDAMYWYRQDPGQGLRLIYYSQIVNDFQKGDIAEGYSVSREKKESFPLTVTSAQKNPTAFYLCASSRHSGNTEAFFGQGTRLTVV.

A few counts support this clonotype. V is TRBV9 and J is TRBJ2-1; tentatively, D is TRBD1 (6 bases). This CDR3 has 14 amino acids. Trimming shortened V by 0 bases and J by 9 bases, and 13 bases separated the two germline ends. CDR1 is SGDLS, CDR2 YYNGEE, per germline. Here the CDR3 reads CASSVEASRGEQFF. DNA for the CDR3: TGTGCCAGCAGCGTAGAGGCTAGCAGGGGTGAGCAGTTCTTC.

Ten or more counts support this clonotype. This chain connects TRBV5-4 to TRBJ2-5, with TRBD1 matching 8 bases. Germline V CDR1 and CDR2: SGHNT, YYREEE (reference sequence). The CDR3 spans 14 residues. V trimming: 2 bases; J trimming: 2 bases; junction bases outside the gene matches: 2. CDR3 sequence reads: CASSFDRGQETQYF. The CDR3 coding sequence is TGTGCCAGCAGCTTTGACAGGGGTCAAGAGACCCAGTACTTC.

There are a few counts of this clonotype. The chain couples TRBV27 to TRBJ1-2, with TRBD1 identical over 12 bases. Germline values: CDR1 MNHEY, CDR2 SMNVEV (reference sequence). Unmatched junction bases numbered 13, after V lost 1 base and J lost 4 bases. CDR3 length: 19 residues. The CDR3 DNA reads as TGTGCCAGCAGTTTATGGGGACAGGGGGCGCCGGGGCTAGCCTATGGCTACACCTTC. This codes for CASSLWGQGAPGLAYGYTF.

This clonotype appeared many times. This rearrangement joins TRBV5-1 to TRBJ2-5; 10 nucleotides line up with TRBD2. The length of the CDR3 is 16 residues. The V gene's germline CDR1 is SGHRS and CDR2 YFSETQ. The ends lost 4 bases at V and 4 bases at J; junction bases unmatched: 10. The CDR3 DNA follows: TGCGCCAGCAGCCCCCCTAGCGGGAGAATCGGAGAGACCCAGTACTTC. Its translation: CASSPPSGRIGETQYF.

This clonotype has at least ten counts. The rearrangement joins TRBV5-6 to TRBJ2-7; no reliable D call. Germline lookup yields CDR1 SGHDT and CDR2 YYEEEE. There are 16 residues in the CDR3. V lost 1 base and J lost 1, with 15 bases in between. Here the CDR3 reads CASSLNLGRQSYEQYF. In DNA form, the CDR3 reads TGTGCCAGCAGCTTGAATCTCGGACGGCAGTCCTACGAGCAGTACTTC.

The V and J genes are TRBV27 and TRBJ1-1; D not resolved. The germline gives CDR1 MNHEY, CDR2 SMNVEV (reference sequence). The ends were cut back, 5 bases at V and 6 bases at J, with 10 bases in the middle. There are 12 residues in the CDR3. CDR3 residues: CASSPRDAEAFF. The DNA of the CDR3 is TGTGCCAGCAGTCCGCGTGATGCTGAAGCTTTCTTT.

This clonotype has a count of ten or more. The rearrangement joins TRBV9 to TRBJ2-1, with 7 bases fitting TRBD1. J lost 4 bases, V lost 4 bases, and 14 bases had no gene match. Germline V CDR1 and CDR2: SGDLS, YYNGEE. The CDR3 covers 17 residues. CDR3 sequence (DNA): TGTGCCAGCAGCCCCCGACTTGATTCAGGGGGTTACAATGAGCAGTTCTTC. Protein: CASSPRLDSGGYNEQFF.

The chain employs TRBV6-4 and TRBJ2-1, with 8 bases fitting TRBD2. V lost 5 bases and J lost 4; bases outside the gene matches: 10. This CDR3 has 16 residues. Germline values: CDR1 MRHNA, CDR2 SNTAGT. The CDR3 coding sequence is TGTGCCAGCAGTCCCCGTGTGGGACTAGGGTACAATGAGCAGTTCTTC. Translation gives CASSPRVGLGYNEQFF.

This clonotype was counted many times. The V and J genes are TRBV11-2 and TRBJ2-1; unclear D gene. Germline CDR1 SGHAT, CDR2 FQNNGV. The CDR3 length is 13 residues. V lost 4 bases, J lost 7 bases, and 11 bases lay in between. This CDR3 is CASSSPFSNEQFF. Written as DNA, the CDR3 is TGTGCCAGCAGCTCGCCTTTCTCTAATGAGCAGTTCTTC.

This clonotype was observed at least ten times. This chain uses TRBV7-8 with TRBJ2-6; 9 bases agree with TRBD1. V trimming: 5 bases; J trimming: 4 bases; junction bases outside the gene matches: 9. The CDR3 covers 17 residues. CDR1 and CDR2 (germline): SGHVS, FQNEAQ. The DNA for the CDR3 is TGTGCCAGCAGCATCCGGGACAGGGCTTTCGGGGCCAACGTCCTGACTTTC. The encoded protein is CASSIRDRAFGANVLTF.

This clonotype was counted at least ten times. The chain recombines TRBV18 with TRBJ2-7; D gene uncertain. V was trimmed by 3 bases and J by 1 base, leaving 13 bases between them. The CDR3 consists of 15 residues. The germline gives CDR1 KGHSH, CDR2 LQKENI. CDR3 sequence reads: CASSPAQRLSYEQYF. CDR3 in DNA: TGTGCCAGCTCACCCGCTCAGAGGTTATCCTACGAGCAGTACTTC.

The gene calls are TRBV6-1 and TRBJ1-5; D is uncertain. Germline lookup yields CDR1 MNHNS and CDR2 SASEGT. V lost 10 bases, J lost 2 bases, and 12 bases lay in between. CDR3 length: 13 residues. The CDR3 coding sequence is TGTGCCATACAACTTACCGGCAATCAGCCCCAGCATTTT. This encodes CAIQLTGNQPQHF.

This clonotype occurred a few times. The chain joins TRBV4-1 to TRBJ1-3; 8 nucleotides match TRBD1. The CDR3 spans 16 residues. The V segment lost 3 bases and the J segment 4 bases; nucleotides outside the gene matches: 8. The V gene's germline CDR1 is MGHRA and CDR2 YSYEKL. CDR3 sequence (DNA): TGCGCCAGCAGCCAGCTTTGGACAGGGCACGGAAACACCATATATTTT. It specifies CASSQLWTGHGNTIYF.

The chain has TRBV24-1 and TRBJ2-1; D ambiguous. Trimming left V 2 bases short and J 12 bases short, with 13 bases between. This CDR3 region has 13 residues. Germline V gives CDR1 KGHDR, CDR2 SFDVKD. The CDR3 DNA reads as TGTGCCACCAGTGATTCCCGTGCGGTGGGGCAGTTCTTC. Its translation is CATSDSRAVGQFF.

The V gene is TRBV19, the J gene TRBJ1-5; 7 nucleotides match TRBD1. V was clipped by 8 bases and J by 7 bases; unmatched bases: 8. The germline CDR1 and CDR2 sequences are LNHDA and SQIVND (reference sequence). This CDR3 spans 13 amino acids. The CDR3 sequence: CASDQGGGQPQHF. The CDR3 DNA follows: TGTGCCAGTGACCAGGGGGGTGGCCAGCCCCAGCATTTT.

This clonotype was recorded many times. The V gene is TRBV7-2, the J gene TRBJ2-7, with D unclear. CDR1 and CDR2 (germline): SGHTA, FQGNSA. The CDR3 has 14 amino acids. The germline V and J ends were trimmed by 5 bases and 3 bases, with 14 bases remaining between them. The CDR3 nucleotides read TGTGCCAGCAGCGTGGACCGACTCCTCTACGAGCAGTACTTC. Encoded protein: CASSVDRLLYEQYF.

This clonotype has a count of ten or more. The junction differs from germline at one of its ends, possibly a read error. V and J are TRBV5-1 and TRBJ2-1; 13 bases map to TRBD2. This CDR3 region has 20 residues. Germline V gene lookup returns CDR1 SGHRS and CDR2 YFSETQ. CDR3 region: CASSSGPGLAGPPHYNEQFF. In DNA form, the CDR3 reads TGTGCCAGCAGCTCAGGCCCGGGACTAGCGGGACCCCCGCACTACAATGAGCAGTTCTTC.

The sample holds a few counts of this clonotype. The chain combines TRBV30 with TRBJ2-1, with D hard to call. Germline V gene lookup returns CDR1 GTSNPN and CDR2 SVGIG (reference sequence). Trimming took off 0 bases at V and 8 bases at J, with 11 bases between the two ends. The CDR3 is made up of 13 amino acids. The CDR3 reads CAWSVVVYDEQFF. CDR3 sequence (DNA): TGTGCCTGGAGTGTAGTAGTTTACGATGAGCAGTTCTTC.

About this clonotype itself: A read error may be the cause here, since a much bigger clone is one base away. This CDR3 is missing its conserved last phenylalanine or tryptophan, likely due to a read error. The chain joins TRBV2 to TRBJ2-1; D may be TRBD2 (6 bases). Trimming pared 6 bases from V and 4 bases from J, leaving 22 bases between. CDR1 SNHLY and CDR2 FYNNEI come from the germline V gene. The CDR3 covers 17 residues. The CDR3 region is CASSLGTYPIRYNEQFL. CDR3 nucleotide sequence: TGTGCCAGCAGCCTCGGGACTTACCCAATTCGGTACAATGAGCAGTTCCTC.